The rows below give T cell receptor beta chains drawn from one sample of a study of regulatory T cells in long-lasting Graves disease. TCRdb re-called the multiplex PCR reads with MiXCR, one entry per CDR3 protein. The sample includes about 540,000 distinct CDR3 sequences, roughly 14% of them seen just once. These data also featured in a second study, about T cells in Graves' hyperthyroidism and ophthalmopathy.

The specimen comprised peripheral blood mononuclear cells (PBMCs), sampled at new diagnosis, from a patient treated with antithyroid drugs. The receptors derive from a man aged 25-45 years with Graves disease. CDR3s leave out the opening cysteine and the closing phenylalanine or tryptophan. The order of the fields is V gene, CDR3 protein.

V gene: TRBV7-9; CDR3 protein: ASSLLGLETGVYEQY
V gene: TRBV29-1; CDR3 protein: PRRQGAF
V gene: TRBV20-1; CDR3 protein: SASAGRGTEAF
V gene: TRBV20-1; CDR3 protein: SLQRGGVGNEQF
V gene: TRBV30; CDR3 protein: AWSAPPGAYNEQF
V gene: TRBV18; CDR3 protein: ASSLGQGARNEQL
V gene: TRBV4-2; CDR3 protein: ASSQARGGSYEQY
V gene: TRBV9; CDR3 protein: ASSVSPNLAGGDEQY
V gene: TRBV20-1; CDR3 protein: SARVRGEKLF
V gene: TRBV5-1; CDR3 protein: ASSRDSGGGLF
V gene: TRBV2; CDR3 protein: ASTGLAGGSFYEQY
V gene: TRBV20-1; CDR3 protein: SARDQRAGTYNEQF
V gene: TRBV27; CDR3 protein: ASRLGRANYGYT
V gene: TRBV30; CDR3 protein: AWSVRYNEQF
V gene: TRBV13; CDR3 protein: ASSSPQGGNTEAF
V gene: TRBV18; CDR3 protein: ASATDDSNQPQH
V gene: TRBV24-1; CDR3 protein: ATSDIGTESTDTQY
V gene: TRBV10-2; CDR3 protein: ASSEFITNTEAF
V gene: TRBV7-9; CDR3 protein: ASSQGQGGMPQH
V gene: TRBV20-1; CDR3 protein: SASRQGSTGELF
V gene: TRBV5-1; CDR3 protein: ASSLDGRGHSEGLF
V gene: TRBV7-2; CDR3 protein: ASSLALGNHPYEQY
V gene: TRBV6-1; CDR3 protein: ASSGLKGSETQY
V gene: TRBV2; CDR3 protein: ASSAGRGGETQY
V gene: TRBV4-2; CDR3 protein: ASRSGTANSYEQY
V gene: TRBV7-9; CDR3 protein: AIQGTSGRADTGELF
V gene: TRBV9; CDR3 protein: ASSPNDYGYT
V gene: TRBV20-1; CDR3 protein: SARNPGTEYEQY
V gene: TRBV6-1; CDR3 protein: ASRTISTVNTEAF
V gene: TRBV19; CDR3 protein: ASTSRASGSTDTQY
V gene: TRBV10-3; CDR3 protein: AISPDGLKLF
V gene: TRBV5-1; CDR3 protein: ASGPAGTTDTQY
V gene: TRBV15; CDR3 protein: ATSRGTGPWAQH
V gene: TRBV12-3/TRBV12-4; CDR3 protein: ASSSSVSDTQY
V gene: TRBV20-1; CDR3 protein: SASRPGLAGLDTQY
V gene: TRBV29-1; CDR3 protein: SGGQGNYGYT
V gene: TRBV4-1; CDR3 protein: ASSQVRRTPGTGELF
V gene: TRBV5-4; CDR3 protein: ASSLTRFSYEQY
V gene: TRBV7-9; CDR3 protein: ASSLGGGARDTQY
V gene: TRBV10-3; CDR3 protein: AISETAGNLLAQY
V gene: TRBV28; CDR3 protein: ASAGREQY
V gene: TRBV3-1; CDR3 protein: ASSTRGELF
V gene: TRBV5-5; CDR3 protein: ASSLWQGGTDTQY
V gene: TRBV15; CDR3 protein: ATSRDRRLNTGELF
V gene: TRBV5-8; CDR3 protein: ASGTWDGTDTQY
V gene: TRBV12-3/TRBV12-4; CDR3 protein: ASSLRAGSPEQY
V gene: TRBV28; CDR3 protein: ASHPGGVWNTEAF
V gene: TRBV20-1; CDR3 protein: SVGPSPVEQF
V gene: TRBV14; CDR3 protein: ASSQVGSSYKYT
V gene: TRBV20-1; CDR3 protein: SFARDGGDYGYT
V gene: TRBV28; CDR3 protein: ASMGGRIGEQF
V gene: TRBV3-1; CDR3 protein: ASSQDPARYQAYNEQF
V gene: TRBV7-9; CDR3 protein: ASSSSLAGSPDTQY